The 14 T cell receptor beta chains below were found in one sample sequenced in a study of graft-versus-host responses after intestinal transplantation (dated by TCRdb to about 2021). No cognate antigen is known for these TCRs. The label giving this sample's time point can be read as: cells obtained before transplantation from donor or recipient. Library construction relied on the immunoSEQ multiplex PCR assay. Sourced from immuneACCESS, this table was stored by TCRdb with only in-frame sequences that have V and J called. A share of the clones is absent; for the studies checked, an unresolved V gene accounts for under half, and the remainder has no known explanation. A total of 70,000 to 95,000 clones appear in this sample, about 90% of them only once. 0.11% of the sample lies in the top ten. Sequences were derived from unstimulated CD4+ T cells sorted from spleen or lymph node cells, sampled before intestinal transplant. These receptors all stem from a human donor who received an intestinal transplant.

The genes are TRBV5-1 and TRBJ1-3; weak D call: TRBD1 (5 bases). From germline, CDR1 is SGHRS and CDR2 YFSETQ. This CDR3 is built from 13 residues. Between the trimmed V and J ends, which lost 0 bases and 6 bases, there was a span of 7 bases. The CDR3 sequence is CASSLGGENTIYF. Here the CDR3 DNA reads TGCGCCAGCAGCTTGGGGGGGGAAAACACCATATATTTT.

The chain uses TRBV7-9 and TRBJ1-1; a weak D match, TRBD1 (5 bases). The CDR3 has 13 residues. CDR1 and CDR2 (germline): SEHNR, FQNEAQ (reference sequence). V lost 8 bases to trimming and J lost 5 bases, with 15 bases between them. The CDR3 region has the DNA TGTGCCAGCTCCGCTGGGGCTTGGACTGAAGCTTTCTTT. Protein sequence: CASSAGAWTEAFF.

The CDR3 DNA sequence: TGTGCCAGCAGGGGACTTTCCTACGAGCAGTACTTC. Protein product: CASRGLSYEQYF. The chain couples TRBV6-5 to TRBJ2-5, with TRBD2 as a possible D gene (6 bases). Gene TRBJ2-7 matches the end of the DNA better, so the J call may be wrong. Germline V lookup: CDR1 MNHEY, CDR2 SVGAGI. This CDR3 spans 12 amino acids.

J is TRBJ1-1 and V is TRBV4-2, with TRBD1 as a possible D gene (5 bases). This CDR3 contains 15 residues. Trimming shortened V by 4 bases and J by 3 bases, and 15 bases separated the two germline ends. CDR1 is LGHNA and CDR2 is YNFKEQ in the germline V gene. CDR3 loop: CASSRDLGLYTEAFF. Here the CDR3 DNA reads TGTGCCAGCAGCCGGGACTTGGGACTGTACACTGAAGCTTTCTTT.

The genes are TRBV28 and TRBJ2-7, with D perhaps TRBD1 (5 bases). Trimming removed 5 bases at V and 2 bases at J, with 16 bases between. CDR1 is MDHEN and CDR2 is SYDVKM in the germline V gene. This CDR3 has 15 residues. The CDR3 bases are TGTGCCAGCAGTCAATCAGGGTTAGGTACCTACGAGCAGTACTTC. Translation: CASSQSGLGTYEQYF.

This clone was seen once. The DNA of the CDR3 is TGTGCCAGCAGCCCGGACGGGAGCTATGGCTACACCTTC. Its protein product is CASSPDGSYGYTF. The chain recombines TRBV7-3 with TRBJ1-2; no firm D call. The CDR3 is 13 residues long. Germline V lookup: CDR1 SGHTA, CDR2 FQGTGA. Deletions cut 5 bases from V and 4 bases from J, with 11 bases between.

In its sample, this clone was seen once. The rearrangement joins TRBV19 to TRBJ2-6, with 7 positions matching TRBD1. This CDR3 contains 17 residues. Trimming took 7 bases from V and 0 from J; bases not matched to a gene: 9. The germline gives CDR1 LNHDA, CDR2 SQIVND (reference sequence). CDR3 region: CASNNRGYSSGANVLTF. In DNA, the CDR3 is TGTGCCAGTAACAACAGGGGCTACAGCTCTGGGGCCAACGTCCTGACTTTC.

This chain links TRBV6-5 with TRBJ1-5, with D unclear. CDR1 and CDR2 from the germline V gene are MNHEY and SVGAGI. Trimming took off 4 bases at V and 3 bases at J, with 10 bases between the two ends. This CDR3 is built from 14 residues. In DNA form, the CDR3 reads TGTGCCAGCAGTTCCCACAGTACCAATCAGCCCCAGCATTTT. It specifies CASSSHSTNQPQHF.

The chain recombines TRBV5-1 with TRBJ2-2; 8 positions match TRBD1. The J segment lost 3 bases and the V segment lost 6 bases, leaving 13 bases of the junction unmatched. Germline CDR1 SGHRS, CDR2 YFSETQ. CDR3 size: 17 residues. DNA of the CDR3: TGCGCCAGCAACCCAGAATTACAGGGGGTCGACACCGGGGAGCTGTTTTTT. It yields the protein CASNPELQGVDTGELFF.

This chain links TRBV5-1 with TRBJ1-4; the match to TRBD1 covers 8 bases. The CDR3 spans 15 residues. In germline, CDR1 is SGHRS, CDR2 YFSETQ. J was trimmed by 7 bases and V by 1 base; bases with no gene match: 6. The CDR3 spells CASSLIGQGGEKLFF. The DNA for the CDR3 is TGCGCCAGCAGCTTGATCGGACAGGGTGGTGAAAAACTGTTTTTT.

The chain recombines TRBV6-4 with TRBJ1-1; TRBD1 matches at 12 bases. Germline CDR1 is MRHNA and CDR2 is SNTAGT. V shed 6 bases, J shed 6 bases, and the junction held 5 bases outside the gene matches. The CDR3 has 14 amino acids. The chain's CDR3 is CASRAGQGAPEAFF. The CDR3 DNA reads TGTGCCAGCAGGGCGGGACAGGGGGCCCCTGAAGCTTTCTTT.

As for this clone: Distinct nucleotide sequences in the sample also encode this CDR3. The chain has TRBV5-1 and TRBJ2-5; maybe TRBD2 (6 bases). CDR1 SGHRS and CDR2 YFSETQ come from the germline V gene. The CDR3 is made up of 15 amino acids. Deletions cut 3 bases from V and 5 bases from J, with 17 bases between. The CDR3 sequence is CASSSGTGVRETQYF. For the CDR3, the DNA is TGCGCCAGCAGCTCCGGGACGGGGGTGAGGGAGACCCAGTACTTC.

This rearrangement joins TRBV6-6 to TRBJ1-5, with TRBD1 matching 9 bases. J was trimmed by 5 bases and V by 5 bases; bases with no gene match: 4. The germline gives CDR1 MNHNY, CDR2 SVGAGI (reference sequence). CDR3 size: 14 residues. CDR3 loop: CASSPTGGDQPQHF. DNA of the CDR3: TGTGCCAGCAGTCCGACAGGGGGGGATCAGCCCCAGCATTTT.

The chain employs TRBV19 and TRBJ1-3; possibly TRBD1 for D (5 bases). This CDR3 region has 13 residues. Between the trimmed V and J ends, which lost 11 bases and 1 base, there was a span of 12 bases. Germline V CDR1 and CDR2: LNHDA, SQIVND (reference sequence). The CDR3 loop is CAAGGGSGNTIYF. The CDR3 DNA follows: TGTGCCGCCGGGGGAGGGTCTGGAAACACCATATATTTT.